The 12 T cell receptor beta chains listed next were all sequenced from one sample in a study of identical twins' blood T cells (dated by TCRdb to the early 2010s). Receptors were amplified or captured by 5' RACE. The data were produced on an Illumina Genome Analyzer IIx. TCRdb took the public reads, trimmed them with fastp at Q25, ran MiXCR for clone calling and kept in-frame beta chains. Every entry covers one CDR3 protein and lists the most common genes and DNA from its rows. For this sample the table gives around 380,000 distinct CDR3 sequences, of which 28% were detected only once. The ten largest clones capture about 6% of the sample. The sequenced sample consisted of PBMCs. The receptor set was obtained from a woman aged 18-50 years in good health.

This chain connects TRBV20-1 to TRBJ2-5; maybe TRBD2 (6 bases). Germline assignment: CDR1 DFQATT and CDR2 SNEGSKA (reference sequence). Trimming took 5 bases from V and 0 from J, leaving 10 bases between them. The CDR3 runs to 13 residues. CDR3 sequence: CSAHLAYQETQYF. The CDR3 DNA reads as TGCAGTGCTCATCTAGCGTACCAAGAGACCCAGTACTTC.

The sample holds a few counts of this clonotype. The gene calls are TRBV19 and TRBJ1-5; 10 bases are shared with TRBD1. The V gene's germline CDR1 is LNHDA and CDR2 SQIVND (reference sequence). V was pared by 3 bases and J by 4 bases, with 6 bases of the junction left unmatched. The CDR3 is 16 residues long. The CDR3 region is CASSIPDRGANQPQHF. The CDR3 region has the DNA TGTGCCAGTAGTATCCCGGACAGGGGGGCAAATCAGCCCCAGCATTTT.

The V and J genes are TRBV11-2 and TRBJ2-3, with 14 bases lining up with TRBD2. After removal of 5 bases from V and 7 bases from J, the junction contained 14 bases not matched to a gene. This CDR3 has 18 residues. CDR1 is SGHAT and CDR2 is FQNNGV in the germline V gene. The CDR3 DNA reads TGTGCCAGCAGCGTCGGGACTAGCGGGAGCACCAAGATTAATACGCAGTATTTT. The encoded protein is CASSVGTSGSTKINTQYF. Based on the CDR3 plus reference TRBV11-2 and TRBJ2-3, the full variable domain is EAGVAQSPRYKIIEKRQSVAFWCNPISGHATLYWYQQILGQGPKLLIQFQNNGVVDDSQLPKDRFSAERLKGVDSTLKIQPAKLEDSAVYLCASSVGTSGSTKINTQYFGPGTRLTVL.

As for this clonotype: Sequence at one end of the junction differs from germline and may be a read error. The chain uses TRBV12-3 or TRBV12-4 and TRBJ2-2; possible D gene TRBD2, 6 bases. The CDR3 is made up of 14 amino acids. CDR3 amino acids: CATNSGVNAGELFF. The CDR3 coding sequence is TGTGCCACCAATAGCGGAGTGAACGCCGGGGAGCTGTTTTTT.

V gene TRBV4-2 combines with J gene TRBJ2-7; D is uncertain. Germline V lookup: CDR1 LGHNA, CDR2 YNFKEQ. This CDR3 spans 13 amino acids. V gave up 1 base and J gave up 7 bases, with 11 bases separating them. CDR3: CASSQGPDGEQYF. CDR3 in DNA: TGTGCCAGCAGCCAAGGGCCTGACGGGGAGCAGTACTTC.

Points on this clonotype: This may arise from a read error, as a much more abundant clone is one base away. V gene TRBV15 combines with J gene TRBJ2-2, with unresolved D. Germline lookup yields CDR1 LNHNV and CDR2 YYDKDF (reference sequence). There are 14 residues in the CDR3. The CDR3 bases are TGTTCCACCAGCAGAGAAACAAACACCGGGGAGCTGTTTTTT. Its translation: CSTSRETNTGELFF.

The CDR3 protein is CSVERPMAWRGYTF. The CDR3 region has the DNA TGCAGCGTTGAAAGGCCGATGGCCTGGCGGGGCTACACCTTC. The chain couples TRBV29-1 to TRBJ1-2; D not certain. Germline lookup yields CDR1 SQVTM and CDR2 ANQGSEA. V lost 2 bases and J lost 8, with 18 bases in between. The CDR3 sequence is 14 residues long.

J is TRBJ1-2 and V is TRBV11-2; D is ambiguous. With 5 bases removed from V and 13 bases from J, the gap between germline ends came to 17 bases. The CDR3 loop spans 12 amino acids. CDR1 is SGHAT, CDR2 FQNNGV, per germline. In DNA form, the CDR3 reads TGTGCCAGCAGCCCGATCCGGGCCCCCGGCACCTTC. Translated: CASSPIRAPGTF.

The chain is built from TRBV20-1 and TRBJ2-5, with D maybe TRBD2 (5 bases). Germline CDR1 DFQATT, CDR2 SNEGSKA (reference sequence). Trimming pared 5 bases from V and 7 bases from J, leaving 8 bases between. The CDR3 covers 10 residues. The CDR3 nucleotides are TGCAGTGCTGAAGAGGGGACCCAGTACTTC. It translates to CSAEEGTQYF.

As regards this clonotype: One junction end disagrees with the germline gene, perhaps due to a read error. The chain is built from TRBV20-1 and TRBJ1-5; D may be TRBD1 (5 bases). The CDR3 is 13 residues long. Germline assignment: CDR1 DFQATT and CDR2 SNEGSKA (reference sequence). CDR3 sequence: CSASARANQPQHF. The DNA of the CDR3 is TGCAGTGCTAGCGCCAGGGCCAATCAACCCCAGCATTTT.

This clonotype has only a few counts. This chain connects TRBV11-2 to TRBJ1-4, with 10 bases that match TRBD1. The CDR3 consists of 16 residues. In germline, CDR1 is SGHAT, CDR2 FQNNGV. The J segment lost 7 bases and the V segment lost 4 bases, leaving 9 bases of the junction unmatched. The CDR3 region has the DNA TGTGCCAGCAGCTCCATGCAAGGACAGGGGGGTGAAAAACTGTTTTTT. It codes for CASSSMQGQGGEKLFF.

This clonotype was counted only a few times. The rearrangement uses TRBV5-1 and TRBJ1-1; a weak D match, TRBD1 (5 bases). This CDR3 is 12 amino acids long. Germline V gene lookup returns CDR1 SGHRS and CDR2 YFSETQ. Trimming removed 5 bases at V and 10 bases at J, with 15 bases between. Here the CDR3 reads CASRPDRGGAFF. The CDR3 region has the DNA TGCGCCAGCAGGCCTGATAGGGGTGGAGCTTTCTTT. Looking up the rest from reference TRBV5-1 and TRBJ1-1 gives the full variable domain: KAGVTQTPRYLIKTRGQQVTLSCSPISGHRSVSWYQQTPGQGLQFLFEYFSETQRNKGNFPGRFSGRQFSNSRSEMNVSTLELGDSALYLCASRPDRGGAFFGQGTRLTVV.